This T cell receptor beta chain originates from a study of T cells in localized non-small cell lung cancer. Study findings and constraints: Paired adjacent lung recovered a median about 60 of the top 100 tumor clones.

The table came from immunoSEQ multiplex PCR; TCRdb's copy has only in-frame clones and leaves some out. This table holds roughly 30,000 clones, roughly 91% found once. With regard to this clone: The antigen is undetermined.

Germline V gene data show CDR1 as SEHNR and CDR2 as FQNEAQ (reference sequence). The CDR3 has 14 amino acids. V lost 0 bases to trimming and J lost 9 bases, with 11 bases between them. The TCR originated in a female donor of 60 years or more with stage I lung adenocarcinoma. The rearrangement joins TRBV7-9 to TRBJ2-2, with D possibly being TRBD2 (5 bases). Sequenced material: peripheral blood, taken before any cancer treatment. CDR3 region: CASSLALTTRELFF. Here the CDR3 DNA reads TGTGCCAGCAGCTTAGCCCTGACTACGAGGGAGCTGTTTTTT.